These T cell receptor beta chains were read from a single sample in a study of cytomegalovirus exposure and HLA in healthy donors. Produced via immunoSEQ multiplex PCR; TCRdb's table is partial and in-frame only. The sample lists 120,000 to 150,000 clones, around 73% seen once, with approximately 1.8% in the top ten. Sequencing was done on a sample of PBMCs. These receptors all come from a woman under 30 in good health and CMV-seronegative. Both conserved end residues are part of each CDR3. Each record gives: D gene, V gene, clone size, J gene, CDR3 DNA, CDR3 protein. D genes are given only for firm matches. Some rows have no size entry. The others give once, few or many, or a class for an expanded clone.

TRBD1	TRBV25-1	-	TRBJ1-3	TGTGCCAGCAGTAAGACAGGGGCTGGAAACACCATATATTTT	CASSKTGAGNTIYF
TRBD1	TRBV29-1	-	TRBJ1-2	TGCAGCGTTGTCTCAGGGGGAAAGAAGAACTATGGCTACACCTTC	CSVVSGGKKNYGYTF
TRBD1	TRBV7-9	few	TRBJ1-1	TGTGCCAGCAGCTGGACAGGCGGTGCTGACACTGAAGCTTTCTTT	CASSWTGGADTEAFF
TRBD1	TRBV6-1	few	TRBJ1-5	TGTGCCAGCAGTGTGAGACAGGGGAATCAGCCCCAGCATTTT	CASSVRQGNQPQHF
-	TRBV27	-	TRBJ2-6	TGTGCCAGCAGTTCTACAGTAAATGGGGCCAACGTCCTGACTTTC	CASSSTVNGANVLTF
-	TRBV11-3	few	TRBJ2-1	TGTGCCAGCAGCTTGCCAGCGCTCTCCTACAATGAGCAGTTCTTC	CASSLPALSYNEQFF
TRBD1	TRBV19	-	TRBJ1-2	TGTGCCAGTAGTAAGCGGACAGGCGACTCGGCTGGCTACACCTTC	CASSKRTGDSAGYTF
TRBD1	TRBV5-1	-	TRBJ2-2	TGCGCCAGCAGCTGGGGACAGACGAACACCGGGGAGCTGTTTTTT	CASSWGQTNTGELFF
-	TRBV5-1	few	TRBJ2-3	TGCGCCAGCAGCTTGTGGGGTGGAGGAGATACGCAGTATTTT	CASSLWGGGDTQYF
TRBD1	TRBV7-2	-	TRBJ1-2	TGTGCCAGCAGCTTAGGGGGTAGGGGGCGGCGGGGCTACACCTTC	CASSLGGRGRRGYTF
TRBD2	TRBV7-9	few	TRBJ2-1	TGTGCCAGCAGCCTCGGGACTAGGGGAGAGCAGTTCTTC	CASSLGTRGEQFF
-	TRBV27	-	TRBJ1-1	TGTGCCAGCAGACAGTGGAACCTCATGAACACTGAAGCTTTCTTT	CASRQWNLMNTEAFF
TRBD1	TRBV28	-	TRBJ1-5	TGTGCCAGCAGAGGACAGGGGCCCAATCAGCCCCAGCATTTT	CASRGQGPNQPQHF
TRBD1	TRBV5-6	-	TRBJ1-2	TGTGCCAGCAGCCCCGGACAGGGGTATGGCTACACCTTC	CASSPGQGYGYTF
TRBD1	TRBV9	-	TRBJ2-7	TGTGCCAGCAGCGCCCCATCCGGGACAGGGGGCGAGGGAACCTACGAGCAGTACTTC	CASSAPSGTGGEGTYEQYF
-	TRBV18	-	TRBJ1-3	TGTGCCAGCTCACCACCGGGAACAGGGCTCTCTGGAAACACCATATATTTT	CASSPPGTGLSGNTIYF
TRBD2	TRBV6-1	-	TRBJ2-1	TGTGCCAGCAGTGCCCCACTAGCGGGAGGGACCTACAATGAGCAGTTCTTC	CASSAPLAGGTYNEQFF
-	TRBV28	-	TRBJ1-1	TGTGCCAGCAGTTTAAGAGTGCGGACTGAAGCTTTCTTT	CASSLRVRTEAFF
-	TRBV13	-	TRBJ1-3	TGTGCCAGCAGTTATACCGGGACAACTGGAAACACCATATATTTT	CASSYTGTTGNTIYF
-	TRBV5-6	once	TRBJ1-2	TGTGCCAGCAGCTTGGCGAGGTGGCAAAACTATGGCTACACCTTC	CASSLARWQNYGYTF
-	TRBV6-5	once	TRBJ1-2	TGTGCCAGCAGTTACTCGGACACCAACTATGGCTACACCTTC	CASSYSDTNYGYTF
-	TRBV7-2	few	TRBJ1-5	TGTGCCAGCAGCTTCCAGGGTGGTAGTCAGCCCCAGCATTTT	CASSFQGGSQPQHF
-	TRBV18	-	TRBJ1-3	TGTGCCAGCTCACCAACTGAGACAGCCAGAAACACCATATATTTT	CASSPTETARNTIYF
-	TRBV29-1	-	TRBJ1-2	TGCAGCGTTGCAGAGTTTGGTAGACTTTTGCCTTTATATGGCTACACCTTC	CSVAEFGRLLPLYGYTF
TRBD1	TRBV5-5	once	TRBJ1-2	TGTGCCAGCATCCTTGAGGGGGCCCGGGGCTACACCTTC	CASILEGARGYTF
-	TRBV5-1	-	TRBJ1-1	TGCGCCAGCAGCTTGGCCAGGGGATACGAAGCTTTCTTT	CASSLARGYEAFF
-	TRBV28	few	TRBJ1-3	TGTGCCAGCAGCCCCACGCGGGCCTCTGGAAACACCATATATTTT	CASSPTRASGNTIYF
-	TRBV6-5	few	TRBJ1-3	TGTGCCAGCAGACCGGGCTCTGGAAACACCATATATTTT	CASRPGSGNTIYF
-	TRBV4-2	-	TRBJ2-1	TGTGCCAGCAGCCAAGCTCTTCATGAGCAGTTCTTC	CASSQALHEQFF
-	TRBV7-9	-	TRBJ1-1	TGTGCCAGCAAATCACTTACAGGGACTGAAGCTTTCTTT	CASKSLTGTEAFF
-	TRBV7-6	-	TRBJ2-6	TGTGCCAGCAGCTTGGGGGGTGGGAGCTCTGGGGCCAACGTCCTGACTTTC	CASSLGGGSSGANVLTF
-	TRBV10-3	-	TRBJ2-5	TGTGCCATCAGTGAGTCGGGCGCGGGAGAGACCCAGTACTTC	CAISESGAGETQYF
TRBD1	TRBV5-1	-	TRBJ1-4	TGCGCCAGCAGCAAGGGACAGACGACTAATGAAAAACTGTTTTTT	CASSKGQTTNEKLFF
TRBD1	TRBV10-3	-	TRBJ2-7	TGTGCCATCAGTGAGTCCGGGACAGGGGGCATCTACGAGCAGTACTTC	CAISESGTGGIYEQYF
-	TRBV5-6	-	TRBJ1-4	TGTGCCAGCAGCTTGGCCAACCAGATACCCAATGAAAAACTGTTTTTT	CASSLANQIPNEKLFF
-	TRBV2	few	TRBJ1-5	TGTGCCAGCAGTGAAAGAGGACGGGATAGCAATCAGCCCCAGCATTTT	CASSERGRDSNQPQHF
-	TRBV29-1	-	TRBJ2-1	TGCAGCGTTGGTCCCCTCGCCCCTACAGAGAGCTCCTACAATGAGCAGTTCTTC	CSVGPLAPTESSYNEQFF
-	TRBV28	few	TRBJ2-3	TGTGCCAGCAGTCTCCCAGAAGGCACAGATACGCAGTATTTT	CASSLPEGTDTQYF
-	TRBV2	-	TRBJ1-1	TGTGCCAGCAGTGAAGGGGGAGGCCTGGGGAACACTGAAGCTTTCTTT	CASSEGGGLGNTEAFF
TRBD1	TRBV7-6	once	TRBJ2-1	TGTGCCAGCAGCCTCGACCCCGGGACAGGGGGTGGTGAGCAGTTCTTC	CASSLDPGTGGGEQFF
TRBD1	TRBV4-2	-	TRBJ1-1	TGTGCCAGCAGCCAAGAGGGACAGAGCCCACGGGCTTTCTTT	CASSQEGQSPRAFF
-	TRBV4-3	once	TRBJ1-2	TGCGCCAGCAGCCAACTAGGGGGGGCGGACTATGGCTACACCTTC	CASSQLGGADYGYTF
-	TRBV5-1	-	TRBJ2-1	TGCGCCAGCGACTGGGGTTGGGGGGGCGGTTACAATGAGCAGTTCTTC	CASDWGWGGGYNEQFF
-	TRBV4-1	-	TRBJ2-1	TGCGCCAGCAGCCAAGAGCGGGACGCCCGCCCAGAGCAGTTCTTC	CASSQERDARPEQFF
-	TRBV7-9	-	TRBJ1-1	TGTGCCAGCAGCTTACTACAGGGGAACACTGAAGCTTTCTTT	CASSLLQGNTEAFF
-	TRBV6-5	-	TRBJ1-4	TGTGCCAGCAGTAGCCTTGGGGGGGTGGGTGAAAAACTGTTTTTT	CASSSLGGVGEKLFF
-	TRBV5-1	-	TRBJ2-1	TGCGCCAGCAGCTTGGAGGCCTGGGGGGTCAATGAGCAGTTCTTC	CASSLEAWGVNEQFF